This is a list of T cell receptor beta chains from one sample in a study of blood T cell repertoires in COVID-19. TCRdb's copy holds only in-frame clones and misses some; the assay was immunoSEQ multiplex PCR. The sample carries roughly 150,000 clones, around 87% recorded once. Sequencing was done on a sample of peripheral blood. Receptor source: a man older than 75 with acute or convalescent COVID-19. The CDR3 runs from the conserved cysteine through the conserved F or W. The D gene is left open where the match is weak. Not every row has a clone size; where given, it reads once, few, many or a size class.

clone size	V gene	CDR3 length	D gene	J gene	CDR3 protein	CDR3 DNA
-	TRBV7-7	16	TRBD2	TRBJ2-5	CASSPRGLAGSETQYF	TGTGCCAGCAGCCCCAGGGGACTAGCGGGAAGCGAGACCCAGTACTTC
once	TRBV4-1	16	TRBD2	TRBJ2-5	CASSLTAGGLQETQYF	TGCGCCAGCAGCCTAACAGCGGGGGGCCTACAAGAGACCCAGTACTTC
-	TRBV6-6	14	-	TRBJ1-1	CASRTGTSNTEAFF	TGTGCCAGTAGAACCGGGACTTCGAACACTGAAGCTTTCTTT
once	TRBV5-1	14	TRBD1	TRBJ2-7	CASSQGQGAGEQYF	TGCGCCAGCAGTCAGGGACAGGGGGCTGGGGAGCAGTACTTC
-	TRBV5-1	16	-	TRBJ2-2	CASSLAASGITGELFF	TGCGCCAGCAGCTTGGCCGCTTCAGGAATCACCGGGGAGCTGTTTTTT
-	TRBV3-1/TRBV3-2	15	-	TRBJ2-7	CASSQAPGWSYEQYF	TGTGCCAGCAGCCAAGCCCCAGGGTGGAGCTACGAGCAGTACTTC
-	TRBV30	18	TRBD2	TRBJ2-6	CAWSVPSGGVSGANVLTF	TGTGCCTGGAGTGTACCCAGCGGGGGGGTCTCTGGGGCCAACGTCCTGACTTTC
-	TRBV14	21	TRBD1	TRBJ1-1	CASSQDRLVDREAVSDSEAFF	TGTGCCAGCAGCCAAGATAGACTGGTGGACAGGGAGGCCGTTAGTGATTCTGAAGCTTTCTTT
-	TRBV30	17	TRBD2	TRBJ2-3	CAWSSGVSGRATDTQYF	TGTGCCTGGAGTAGCGGGGTTAGCGGGAGAGCCACAGATACGCAGTATTTT
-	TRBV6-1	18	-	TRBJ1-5	CASSDGYGTPNSNQPQHF	TGTGCCAGCAGTGATGGATATGGGACACCAAATAGCAATCAGCCCCAGCATTTT
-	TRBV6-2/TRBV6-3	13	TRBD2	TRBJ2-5	CASTPSGSETQYF	TGTGCCAGCACCCCAAGCGGGAGCGAGACCCAGTACTTC
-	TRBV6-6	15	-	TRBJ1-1	CATSRPGDLNTEAFF	TGTGCCACCTCGCGTCCAGGGGACCTTAACACTGAAGCTTTCTTT
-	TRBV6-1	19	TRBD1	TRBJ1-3	CASSEAVGDRVAAGNTIYF	TGTGCCAGCAGTGAAGCGGTTGGGGACAGGGTAGCAGCTGGAAACACCATATATTTT
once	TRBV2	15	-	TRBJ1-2	CASSDSTADNYGYTF	TGTGCCAGCAGTGATTCGACAGCTGATAACTATGGCTACACCTTC
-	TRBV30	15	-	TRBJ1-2	CAWSVRGRVGYGYTF	TGTGCCTGGAGTGTAAGAGGCAGGGTGGGCTATGGCTACACCTTC
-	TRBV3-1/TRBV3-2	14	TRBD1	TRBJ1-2	CASSPGQGHYGYTF	TGTGCCAGCAGCCCGGGACAGGGGCACTATGGCTACACCTTC
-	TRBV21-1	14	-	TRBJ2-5	CASSGTLYQETQYF	TGTGCCAGCAGCGGGACACTGTACCAAGAGACCCAGTACTTC
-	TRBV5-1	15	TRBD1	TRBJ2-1	CASSTQGAGYNEQFF	TGCGCCAGCAGCACACAGGGGGCTGGTTACAATGAGCAGTTCTTC
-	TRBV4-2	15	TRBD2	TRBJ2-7	CASSQGGGTTYEQYF	TGTGCCAGCAGCCAAGGTGGCGGGACTACCTACGAGCAGTACTTC
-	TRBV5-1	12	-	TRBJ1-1	CASSSGGAEAFF	TGCGCCAGCAGTTCGGGGGGCGCAGAAGCTTTCTTT
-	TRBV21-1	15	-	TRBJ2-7	CASSLRDTKSYEQYF	TGTGCCAGCAGCCTCCGGGACACAAAATCCTACGAGCAGTACTTC
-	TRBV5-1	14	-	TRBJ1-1	CASTLSPSNTEAFF	TGCGCCAGCACCCTTAGCCCCTCGAACACTGAAGCTTTCTTT
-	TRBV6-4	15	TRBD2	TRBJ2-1	CASSEGTSGANEQFF	TGTGCCAGCAGCGAAGGGACTAGCGGGGCAAATGAGCAGTTCTTC
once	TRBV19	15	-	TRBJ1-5	CASSAQGNRNQPQHF	TGTGCCAGTAGTGCACAGGGAAATCGGAATCAGCCCCAGCATTTT
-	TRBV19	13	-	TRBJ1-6	CASSAALNSPLHF	TGTGCCAGTAGTGCGGCCTTGAATTCACCCCTCCACTTT
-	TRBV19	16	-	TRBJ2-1	CASTQGSSPAYNEQFF	TGTGCCAGTACCCAAGGGTCTAGCCCCGCGTACAATGAGCAGTTCTTC
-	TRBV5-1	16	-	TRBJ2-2	CASSLPGALNTGELFF	TGCGCCAGCAGCTTGCCAGGGGCCCTGAACACCGGGGAGCTGTTTTTT
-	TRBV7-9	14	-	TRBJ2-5	CASSFGTVGETQYF	TGTGCCAGCAGCTTCGGGACTGTCGGGGAGACCCAGTACTTC
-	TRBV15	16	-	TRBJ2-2	CATTRRPRAAIGELFF	TGTGCCACCACCCGAAGGCCCAGGGCAGCGATCGGGGAGCTGTTTTTT
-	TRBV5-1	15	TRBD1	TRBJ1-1	CASSLEKTGSTEAFF	TGCGCCAGCAGCTTGGAAAAGACAGGGTCGACTGAAGCTTTCTTT
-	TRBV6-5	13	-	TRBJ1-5	CASMGGGNQPQHF	TGTGCCAGCATGGGGGGGGGCAATCAGCCCCAGCATTTT
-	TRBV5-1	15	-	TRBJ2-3	CASSLGQGSTDTQYF	TGCGCCAGCAGCTTGGGGCAGGGCAGCACAGATACGCAGTATTTT
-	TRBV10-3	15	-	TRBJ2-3	CAISESKESTDTQYF	TGTGCCATCAGTGAGTCTAAGGAGAGCACAGATACGCAGTATTTT
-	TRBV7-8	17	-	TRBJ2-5	CASSEKGGTLKLETQYF	TGTGCCAGCAGCGAAAAAGGCGGTACCCTCAAGCTGGAGACCCAGTACTTC
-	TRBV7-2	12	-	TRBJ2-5	CASSQGGETQYF	TGTGCCAGCAGCCAGGGGGGTGAGACCCAGTACTTC
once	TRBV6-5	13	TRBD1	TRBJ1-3	CASSYDRGDTIYF	TGTGCCAGCAGTTACGACAGGGGGGACACCATATATTTT
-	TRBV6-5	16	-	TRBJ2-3	CASSYAPLTSTDTQYF	TGTGCCAGCAGTTACGCGCCGTTGACTAGCACAGATACGCAGTATTTT
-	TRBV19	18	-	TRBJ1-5	CASSRQRQGLSSNQPQHF	TGTGCCAGTAGTCGCCAGAGGCAGGGGTTGTCAAGCAATCAGCCCCAGCATTTT
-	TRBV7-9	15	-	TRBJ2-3	CASSGGSTTADTQYF	TGTGCCAGCAGCGGCGGATCTACCACTGCAGATACGCAGTATTTT
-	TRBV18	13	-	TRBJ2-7	CASSPGRSYEQYF	TGTGCCAGCTCACCAGGGCGCTCCTACGAGCAGTACTTC
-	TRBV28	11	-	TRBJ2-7	CASSLRYEQYF	TGTGCCAGCAGTTTGAGGTACGAGCAGTACTTC
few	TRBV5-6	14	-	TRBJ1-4	CASSSPQGGEKLFF	TGTGCCAGCAGCTCACCACAGGGCGGGGAAAAACTGTTTTTT
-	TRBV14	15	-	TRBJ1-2	CASSPTGGGTDGYTF	TGTGCCAGCAGCCCCACGGGAGGGGGAACTGATGGCTACACCTTC
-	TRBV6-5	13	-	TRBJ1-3	CASREGTGNTIYF	TGTGCCAGCAGGGAGGGGACTGGAAACACCATATATTTT
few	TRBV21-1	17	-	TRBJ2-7	CASSKALTSGTTYEQYF	TGTGCCAGCAGCAAAGCGCTAACTAGCGGGACCACCTACGAGCAGTACTTC
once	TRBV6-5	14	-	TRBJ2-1	CASSKEQSYNEQFF	TGTGCCAGCTCAAAAGAACAGAGCTACAATGAGCAGTTCTTC
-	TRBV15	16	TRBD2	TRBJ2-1	CATSTQKLAGGNEQFF	TGTGCCACCAGCACCCAAAAACTAGCGGGGGGCAATGAGCAGTTCTTC
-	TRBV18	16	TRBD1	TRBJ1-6	CASSSGQGEVGSPLHF	TGTGCCAGCTCATCGGGACAGGGGGAAGTCGGATCACCCCTCCACTTT